Shown below are 10 T cell receptor beta chains from a single sample sequenced in a study of cytotoxic CD8 clonotypes in ibrutinib-treated CLL. TCRdb's table, derived via immunoSEQ multiplex PCR, lists solely in-frame clones and lacks some. The table lists about 50,000 clones, about 57% of them singletons. The sample consisted of PBMCs, taken after 24 months of ibrutinib treatment. The receptors here all came from a human donor with chronic lymphocytic leukemia.

This chain joins TRBV5-1 and TRBJ1-1; 8 bases are a match to TRBD1. The CDR3 is 15 amino acids. V was clipped by 4 bases and J by 0 bases; unmatched bases: 5. Germline CDR1 SGHRS, CDR2 YFSETQ. CDR3 loop: CASSAQTGVNTEAFF. The CDR3 DNA sequence: TGCGCCAGCAGCGCCCAGACAGGGGTGAACACTGAAGCTTTCTTT.

This clone was seen repeatedly, ten times or more. In DNA form, the CDR3 reads TGTGCCAGCAGCGCCCGGGACGGAGTCTCCTACGAGCAGTACTTC. Amino acid sequence: CASSARDGVSYEQYF. The chain has TRBV13 and TRBJ2-7; D is perhaps TRBD1 or TRBD2 (5 bases each). The CDR3 has 15 amino acids. Trimming removed 5 bases from V and 0 bases from J, with 14 bases in between. Germline lookup yields CDR1 PRHDT and CDR2 FYEKMQ (reference sequence).

This clone was detected a few times. The chain employs TRBV5-1 and TRBJ2-5; D gene uncertain. Germline loops: CDR1 SGHRS, CDR2 YFSETQ. V was cut by 5 bases and J by 5 bases, with 7 bases left in between. The length of the CDR3 is 11 residues. CDR3 DNA: TGCGCCAGCAGGCAGAAGGAGACCCAGTACTTC. It specifies CASRQKETQYF.

This clone was seen a handful of times. The chain uses TRBV6-1 and TRBJ1-1; possibly TRBD1 for D (6 bases). The CDR3 totals 14 residues. Germline V gene lookup returns CDR1 MNHNS and CDR2 SASEGT. Trimming took off 8 bases at V and 1 base at J, with 14 bases between the two ends. The CDR3 DNA sequence: TGTGCCAGCGGGATTTTACAGGGGAACACTGAAGCTTTCTTT. Protein sequence: CASGILQGNTEAFF.

V and J are TRBV11-2 and TRBJ1-3; D not resolved. Per the germline V gene, CDR1 is SGHAT and CDR2 is FQNNGV. CDR3 length: 14 amino acids. V was clipped by 5 bases and J by 4 bases, with 12 bases between them. The CDR3 is CASSPWTAGNTIYF. In nucleotides, the CDR3 is TGTGCCAGCAGCCCCTGGACTGCGGGAAACACCATATATTTT.

V is TRBV11-2 and J is TRBJ2-6; 13 nucleotides match TRBD2. The CDR3 length is 18 residues. The V gene end was trimmed by 0 bases and the J gene end by 4 bases; junction bases not matched to a gene: 3. Per germline, CDR1 SGHAT and CDR2 FQNNGV. The CDR3 is CASSLEGLAGAGANVLTF. The CDR3 bases are TGTGCCAGCAGCTTAGAAGGACTAGCGGGGGCGGGGGCCAACGTCCTGACTTTC. Full variable domain (remainder filled in from reference TRBV11-2 and TRBJ2-6): EAGVAQSPRYKIIEKRQSVAFWCNPISGHATLYWYQQILGQGPKLLIQFQNNGVVDDSQLPKDRFSAERLKGVDSTLKIQPAKLEDSAVYLCASSLEGLAGAGANVLTFGAGSRLTVL.

This clone was observed a handful of times. The chain recombines TRBV6-1 with TRBJ2-7, with 9 bases aligning to TRBD1. Germline values: CDR1 MNHNS, CDR2 SASEGT. With V trimmed by 4 bases and J by 2 bases, 6 bases remained unmatched. CDR3 size: 15 residues. This CDR3 reads CASSVGTGKAYEQYF. CDR3 nucleotides: TGTGCCAGCAGTGTCGGGACAGGGAAGGCCTACGAGCAGTACTTC.

This clone was seen ten or more times. The chain couples TRBV29-1 to TRBJ2-5; D not resolved. The ends were cut back, 3 bases at V and 0 bases at J, with 5 bases in the middle. Per the germline V gene, CDR1 is SQVTM and CDR2 is ANQGSEA. The CDR3 has 12 residues. The CDR3 nucleotides are TGCAGCGTTGATGGGAACCAAGAGACCCAGTACTTC. This gives the protein CSVDGNQETQYF.

A few counts support this clone. The chain links TRBV6-4 to TRBJ2-1, with 11 bases fitting TRBD2. V trimming: 4 bases; J trimming: 5 bases; junction bases outside the gene matches: 7. In germline, CDR1 is MRHNA, CDR2 SNTAGT. This CDR3 region has 16 residues. The CDR3 sequence is CASSVSGGATDNEQFF. The CDR3 DNA reads TGTGCCAGCAGTGTTAGCGGGGGGGCCACGGACAATGAGCAGTTCTTC.

DNA for the CDR3: TGTGCCAGCAGTTTAGACAGGGACACTGAAGCTTTCTTT. Its protein is CASSLDRDTEAFF. The chain uses TRBV27 and TRBJ1-1; 7 bases are a match to TRBD1. The ends lost 2 bases at V and 3 bases at J; junction bases unmatched: 0. CDR3 length: 13 residues. Germline loops: CDR1 MNHEY, CDR2 SMNVEV (reference sequence).